This T cell receptor (beta chain) was found in a study of cytomegalovirus exposure and HLA in healthy donors. In the study overall: From donors who were HLA-typed, an early data release held approximately 91 million unique TCRs.

The PCR made use of 60 Vbeta and 13 Jbeta primers. The data were produced by immunoSEQ multiplex PCR, yet TCRdb's version contains in-frame clones alone and is incomplete. The data show over 150,000 clones, about two thirds seen once. The germline V and J ends were trimmed by 0 bases and 4 bases, with 11 bases remaining between them. CDR3 length equals 15 residues. Germline loops: CDR1 SGHDT, CDR2 YYEEEE. This clone came up a few times. Its antigen is currently unknown. Study-level results: Reportedly, TCR beta sequences accurately predicted HLA-A and HLA-B alleles in most subjects. For TCR beta chains, V- and J-gene trimming was later linked to a missense DCLRE1C variant. TCR association rates varied by HLA locus in a later analysis, with DRB1 highest and HLA-C lowest.

The receptor's source is a woman aged 30 to 39 in good health and CMV-seronegative. Source material: PBMCs. The V gene is TRBV5-6, the J gene TRBJ1-5, with a tentative D call TRBD1 (6 bases). CDR3 loop: CASSLAYTGNQPQHF. CDR3 in DNA: TGTGCCAGCAGCTTGGCGTATACAGGGAATCAGCCCCAGCATTTT.